The T cell receptor beta chain described here comes from a study of shared clonotypes between healthy human individuals. Background on the study: Used for every donor were three CD4 naive, three CD4 memory, two CD8 naive and one CD8 memory plate.

Naive CD8 cells lacked CD45RO and underwent positive selection for CCR7, leaving out terminally differentiated effector memory CD45RA+ cells. J lost 8 bases, V lost 6 bases, and 14 bases had no gene match. Germline loops: CDR1 SNHLY, CDR2 FYNNEI. The CDR3 contains 17 residues. Every subset's genomic DNA went evenly onto several immunoSEQ plates. The input for sorted-subset replicate PCRs was roughly 180 ng DNA, about 29,000 T cell genomes. Generated by immunoSEQ multiplex PCR, the TCRdb table keeps only in-frame clones and is missing some. The data show about 2.2 million clones, around 95% seen once. V usage is TRBV2 and J usage is TRBJ2-1; 12 bases agree with TRBD2. The source is a man between 18 and 35 years old in good health. Some clones in this sample may be carry-over from other donors' samples. The sequenced material came from naive CD8+ T cells from PBMCs. The CDR3 bases are TGTGCCAGCAGGCCAAGACTAGCGGGAGAACCACTACATGAGCAGTTCTTC. Translating it yields CASRPRLAGEPLHEQFF.